This T cell receptor (beta chain) was documented in a study of T cells in Graves' hyperthyroidism and ophthalmopathy. The CDR3 loop spans 13 amino acids. The ends lost 3 bases at V and 4 bases at J; junction bases unmatched: 2. Germline values: CDR1 DFQATT, CDR2 SNEGSKA (reference sequence). This clonotype was recorded a few times. Amplified regions were TCR beta CDR3 sequences from RNA transcripts. Initially, a first-round RT-PCR of the TCR CDR3 employed the HTBI primer set. TCRdb analysed the multiplex PCR reads with MiXCR anew, one entry per CDR3 protein. This table holds fewer than 800,000 distinct CDR3 sequences, around 15% found once. In making diagnoses, clinical symptoms, serum thyroxine and TRAb, thyroid ultrasound and orbital computed tomography were all used.

The receptor was isolated from a man aged 18-30 years with Graves' hyperthyroidism. This chain links TRBV20-1 with TRBJ2-7; 11 nucleotides line up with TRBD2. Sequencing used blood. CDR3: CSARGTSGYEQYF. The CDR3 nucleotides read TGCAGTGCTAGGGGGACTAGCGGTTACGAGCAGTACTTC.